The 19 T cell receptor beta chains below were found in one sample sequenced in a study of cytomegalovirus exposure and HLA in healthy donors. The PCR employed 60 Vbeta primers together with 13 Jbeta primers. Libraries were prepared by immunoSEQ multiplex PCR; TCRdb keeps only in-frame clonotypes and omits some of them. This table has 150,000 to 200,000 clones, around four fifths appearing once. The specimen was PBMCs. Receptors originate from a female donor in good health and CMV-seronegative.

The chain couples TRBV30 to TRBJ2-1; 10 bases match TRBD2. The CDR3 runs to 20 residues. Germline V CDR1 and CDR2: GTSNPN, SVGIG (reference sequence). CDR3 in amino acids: CDSGPPRIAGGESSYNEQFF. CDR3 nucleotide sequence: TGTGATAGCGGACCCCCGAGGATAGCGGGGGGTGAGAGCTCCTACAATGAGCAGTTCTTC.

This sequence joins TRBV5-4 and TRBJ2-7; the D gene is possibly TRBD1 (5 bases). Germline-derived CDR1 and CDR2 are SGHNT and YYREEE (reference sequence). The CDR3 runs to 16 residues. V lost 4 bases and J 9 bases, leaving 26 bases between the germline ends. CDR3 nucleotides: TGTGCCAGCAGCCCCCATGGGGCCACGGGCAGAATAGGGCAGTACTTC. Translation: CASSPHGATGRIGQYF.

The chain uses TRBV5-1 and TRBJ2-1, with a tentative D call TRBD2 (5 bases). V was trimmed by 1 base and J by 0 bases, leaving 11 bases between them. The CDR3 is 16 amino acids. Germline V gene data show CDR1 as SGHRS and CDR2 as YFSETQ. CDR3 DNA: TGCGCCAGCAGCTTGATAAGCGGAGGCTCCTACAATGAGCAGTTCTTC. Its protein is CASSLISGGSYNEQFF.

This clone came up once. This chain joins TRBV30 and TRBJ1-1; 8 positions agree with TRBD1. The junction had 11 bases not matched to a gene; V was cut back by 2 bases and J by 6 bases. The CDR3 loop spans 15 amino acids. CDR1 and CDR2 from the germline V gene are GTSNPN and SVGIG (reference sequence). The CDR3: CAWSLPGQVTSEAFF. CDR3 sequence (DNA): TGTGCCTGGAGTCTGCCGGGACAGGTGACTTCTGAAGCTTTCTTT. Complete variable domain (other parts from reference TRBV30 and TRBJ1-1): SQTIHQWPATLVQPVGSPLSLECTVEGTSNPNLYWYRQAAGRGLQLLFYSVGIGQISSEVPQNLSASRPQDRQFILSSKKLLLSDSGFYLCAWSLPGQVTSEAFFGQGTRLTVV.

The chain combines TRBV29-1 with TRBJ1-1; D not certain. The CDR3 sequence is 13 residues long. The V end lost 6 bases, the J end lost 0 bases, and 11 bases lay between the germline ends. Germline V gives CDR1 SQVTM, CDR2 ANQGSEA. DNA of the CDR3: TGCAGCGTCAGAGGGTTTCTGAACACTGAAGCTTTCTTT. Residues: CSVRGFLNTEAFF.

The chain uses TRBV5-1 and TRBJ2-3, with no clear D. CDR1 SGHRS and CDR2 YFSETQ come from the germline V gene. The CDR3 is 15 residues long. Trimming pared 4 bases from V and 0 bases from J, leaving 12 bases between. For the CDR3, the DNA is TGCGCCAGCAGCCCTATGGAGTCTAGCACAGATACGCAGTATTTT. Its protein is CASSPMESSTDTQYF.

The chain has TRBV28 and TRBJ1-3; D remains ambiguous. Between the trimmed V and J ends, which lost 11 bases and 0 bases, there was a span of 11 bases. The CDR3 consists of 13 residues. CDR1 and CDR2 (germline): MDHEN, SYDVKM. The CDR3 region has the DNA TGTGCCGGGAGGGCCCCCTCTGGAAACACCATATATTTT. Protein: CAGRAPSGNTIYF.

V usage is TRBV5-1 and J usage is TRBJ1-2; 11 nucleotides align to TRBD1. CDR3 length equals 14 residues. Germline V CDR1 and CDR2: SGHRS, YFSETQ. After removal of 4 bases from V and 7 bases from J, the junction contained 6 bases not matched to a gene. In DNA, the CDR3 is TGCGCCAGCAGCAACGGACAGGGGGCTGGTGGCTACACCTTC. Translated: CASSNGQGAGGYTF.

This clone was detected once. The CDR3 sequence is CASSPPGGPGYNEQFF. The DNA of the CDR3 is TGTGCCAGCTCACCACCGGGAGGGCCAGGGTACAATGAGCAGTTCTTC. This rearrangement joins TRBV18 to TRBJ2-1; 7 bases are shared with TRBD2. Germline CDR1 reads KGHSH; CDR2 reads LQKENI. The CDR3 has 16 residues. After removal of 0 bases from V and 4 bases from J, the junction contained 6 bases not matched to a gene.

The genes are TRBV29-1 and TRBJ1-2; no clear D. Trimming took 4 bases from V and 3 from J, leaving 6 bases between them. The CDR3 is 11 residues long. CDR1 SQVTM and CDR2 ANQGSEA come from the germline V gene. CDR3 in amino acids: CSVGEDYGYTF. The CDR3 DNA follows: TGCAGCGTTGGCGAGGACTATGGCTACACCTTC.

The gene calls are TRBV6-1 and TRBJ1-6; D is possibly TRBD1 (6 bases). CDR1 and CDR2 (germline): MNHNS, SASEGT. The V and J ends lost 2 bases and 4 bases respectively, with 21 bases between them. This CDR3 region has 19 residues. CDR3 sequence: CASSEYPGGRRAYNSPLHF. In nucleotides, the CDR3 is TGTGCCAGCAGTGAATATCCGGGGGGCAGGCGGGCTTATAATTCACCCCTCCACTTT.

V is TRBV5-1 and J is TRBJ1-1; D call uncertain. The CDR3 runs 15 residues. Germline CDR1 and CDR2: SGHRS and YFSETQ. With 4 bases removed from V and 6 bases from J, the gap between germline ends came to 19 bases. The CDR3 nucleotides are TGCGCCAGCAGCCGTTTGGGCGGCGGGGTCGCTGAAGCTTTCTTT. It yields the protein CASSRLGGGVAEAFF.

The chain recombines TRBV5-1 with TRBJ2-7; 7 bases match TRBD1. The junction had 6 bases not matched to a gene; V was cut back by 0 bases and J by 6 bases. The length of the CDR3 is 14 residues. Germline values: CDR1 SGHRS, CDR2 YFSETQ. The CDR3 coding sequence is TGCGCCAGCAGCTTGGATGCACAGGGGCTCGAGCAGTACTTC. Amino acid sequence: CASSLDAQGLEQYF.

The rearrangement uses TRBV2 and TRBJ1-3; D perhaps matches TRBD1 (5 bases). V was pared by 8 bases and J by 1 base, with 12 bases between. Germline loops: CDR1 SNHLY, CDR2 FYNNEI. The CDR3 spans 14 residues. CDR3 loop: CASRPGLSGNTIYF. The CDR3 DNA is TGTGCCAGCCGACCAGGGTTATCTGGAAACACCATATATTTT.

This clone was seen just once. The rearrangement joins TRBV9 to TRBJ2-5, with a weak D call TRBD2 (5 bases). CDR3 size: 14 residues. V lost 2 bases, J lost 4 bases, and 12 bases lay in between. The germline CDR1 and CDR2 sequences are SGDLS and YYNGEE. This chain's CDR3 is CASSVWASGETQYF. In DNA, the CDR3 is TGTGCCAGCAGCGTGTGGGCGAGCGGAGAGACCCAGTACTTC.

Points on this clone: Within the sample, other DNA sequences also encode this same CDR3. The genes are TRBV5-1 and TRBJ2-7, with D perhaps matching TRBD2 (6 bases). The CDR3 runs 15 residues. The V end lost 0 bases, the J end lost 3 bases, and 13 bases lay between the germline ends. The germline V gene encodes CDR1 SGHRS and CDR2 YFSETQ. CDR3 amino acids: CASSLGLAAYYEQYF. In DNA, the CDR3 is TGCGCCAGCAGCTTGGGGTTAGCGGCATACTACGAGCAGTACTTC. Full variable domain (missing parts from reference TRBV5-1 and TRBJ2-7): KAGVTQTPRYLIKTRGQQVTLSCSPISGHRSVSWYQQTPGQGLQFLFEYFSETQRNKGNFPGRFSGRQFSNSRSEMNVSTLELGDSALYLCASSLGLAAYYEQYFGPGTRLTVT.

This chain links TRBV7-9 with TRBJ1-1; D gene unclear. With 2 bases removed from V and 1 base from J, the gap between germline ends came to 5 bases. The CDR3 consists of 13 residues. CDR1 and CDR2 (germline): SEHNR, FQNEAQ (reference sequence). CDR3 nucleotide sequence: TGTGCCAGCAGCTTACAGAAGAACACTGAAGCTTTCTTT. Protein sequence: CASSLQKNTEAFF. Based on the CDR3 plus reference TRBV7-9 and TRBJ1-1, the full variable domain is DTGVSQNPRHKITKRGQNVTFRCDPISEHNRLYWYRQTLGQGPEFLTYFQNEAQLEKSRLLSDRFSAERPKGSFSTLEIQRTEQGDSAMYLCASSLQKNTEAFFGQGTRLTVV.

This clone was seen more than once but under ten times. V usage is TRBV7-8 and J usage is TRBJ1-3; 7 nucleotides agree with TRBD1. The CDR3 has 16 amino acids. The germline CDR1 and CDR2 sequences are SGHVS and FQNEAQ. Trimming removed 1 base from V and 1 base from J; junction bases left unmatched: 4. The chain's CDR3 is CASSLGRGSSGNTIYF. CDR3 nucleotide sequence: TGTGCCAGCAGCTTAGGCAGGGGGAGTTCTGGAAACACCATATATTTT.

V gene TRBV6-5 combines with J gene TRBJ1-2, with unresolved D. CDR3 length equals 14 residues. From germline, CDR1 is MNHEY and CDR2 SVGAGI. Trimming left V 5 bases short and J 4 bases short, with 14 bases between. The DNA of the CDR3 is TGTGCCAGCAGTACCATGGGCAGAACCTATGGCTACACCTTC. Translated: CASSTMGRTYGYTF.